The 24 T cell receptor beta chains reported below all come from one sample, sequenced in a study of control samples from healthy donors and cancer patients. The method was immunoSEQ multiplex PCR; TCRdb's version includes in-frame clones alone and lacks a portion of them. The sample lists around 99,000 clones; approximately 90% were seen once. The sample taken for sequencing was blood. The source of these receptors is a woman aged 50 to 65 in good health.

The gene calls are TRBV5-8 and TRBJ2-2, with D tentatively TRBD2 (7 bases). V gave up 0 bases and J gave up 4 bases, with 13 bases separating them. Germline V CDR1 and CDR2: SGHTS, YDEGEE. There are 16 residues in the CDR3. This CDR3 is CASSLAWGGGTGELFF. CDR3 DNA: TGTGCCAGCAGCTTGGCCTGGGGGGGCGGCACCGGGGAGCTGTTTTTT.

The chain is built from TRBV13 and TRBJ2-1; 9 nucleotides agree with TRBD2. The CDR3 runs 20 residues. V was pared by 4 bases and J by 2 bases, with 18 bases of the junction left unmatched. Germline loops: CDR1 PRHDT, CDR2 FYEKMQ (reference sequence). CDR3 coding DNA: TGTGCCAGCAGCTCCTCGCGTATAGCGGGGGCCCCCGCAGCCTACAATGAGCAGTTCTTC. Encoded protein: CASSSSRIAGAPAAYNEQFF.

This chain links TRBV21-1 with TRBJ1-2; the D call in the table, TRBD1, was not verified against the DNA. TRBV21-1 is a pseudogene locus. The CDR3 spans 13 residues. The CDR3, as DNA: TGTGCCAGCAGCAGAGACAAACCCTATGGCTACACCTTC. It codes for CASSRDKPYGYTF.

This clone was found once. The CDR3: CASTTGTDEKLFF. CDR3 bases: TGTGCCAGCACTACCGGGACAGATGAAAAACTGTTTTTT. The chain links TRBV6-5 to TRBJ1-4; TRBD1 matches at 7 bases. The CDR3 length is 13 residues. CDR1 MNHEY and CDR2 SVGAGI come from the germline V gene. With 7 bases clipped from V and 6 bases from J, the junction kept 5 bases outside the gene matches.

This clone was seen just once. This rearrangement joins TRBV3-1 (or the pseudogene TRBV3-2) to TRBJ1-1; no reliable D call. Per germline, CDR1 LGHDT and CDR2 YNNKEL (reference sequence). This CDR3 comprises 12 residues. Trimming cost V 3 bases and J 0 bases, with 2 bases left between them. The CDR3 region has the DNA TGTGCCAGCAGCCATCTGAACACTGAAGCTTTCTTT. Translated, it gives CASSHLNTEAFF.

The chain joins TRBV18 to TRBJ1-2; D remains ambiguous. The V gene's germline CDR1 is KGHSH and CDR2 LQKENI. The CDR3 runs 14 residues. V was trimmed by 3 bases and J by 8 bases, leaving 16 bases between them. The DNA for the CDR3 is TGTGCCAGCTCACCGCGAGGGCCGGAGGAAGGCTACACCTTC. Translating it yields CASSPRGPEEGYTF.

CDR3 nucleotides: TGTGCCAGCCGGGGGTTTGGAAACACCATATATTTT. Translation gives CASRGFGNTIYF. The chain recombines TRBV2 with TRBJ1-3; perhaps TRBD1 as D (5 bases). This CDR3 spans 12 amino acids. Germline V lookup: CDR1 SNHLY, CDR2 FYNNEI. V lost 8 bases to trimming and J lost 3 bases, with 8 bases between them.

This clone has just one count. The J gene is TRBJ2-3, the V gene TRBV5-1; D gene unclear. Trimming removed 6 bases from V and 6 bases from J, with 11 bases in between. Germline CDR1 is SGHRS and CDR2 is YFSETQ. CDR3 length equals 12 residues. The CDR3 bases are TGCGCCAGCACCGCGAGCGTGGATACGCAGTATTTT. The encoded protein is CASTASVDTQYF.

The V and J genes are TRBV5-8 and TRBJ1-1; D ambiguous. V was pared by 2 bases and J by 1 base, with 12 bases between. Germline assignment: CDR1 SGHTS and CDR2 YDEGEE. The CDR3 spans 15 residues. The CDR3 region is CASSFRFSKNTEAFF. The CDR3 DNA sequence: TGTGCCAGCAGCTTTCGGTTCTCTAAGAACACTGAAGCTTTCTTT. Filled out from reference TRBV5-8 and TRBJ1-1, the complete variable domain reads EAGVTQSPTHLIKTRGQQATLRCSPISGHTSVYWYQQALGLGLQFLLWYDEGEERNRGNFPPRFSGRQFPNYSSELNVNALELEDSALYLCASSFRFSKNTEAFFGQGTRLTVV.

The chain employs TRBV5-1 and TRBJ2-1, with D unresolved. The length of the CDR3 is 15 residues. With 5 bases removed from V and 0 bases from J, the gap between germline ends came to 12 bases. CDR1 is SGHRS and CDR2 is YFSETQ in the germline V gene. CDR3 nucleotides: TGCGCCAGCAGGCTAGATGGTAGCTCCTACAATGAGCAGTTCTTC. This gives the protein CASRLDGSSYNEQFF.

The V and J genes are TRBV6-2 or TRBV6-3 and TRBJ1-5, with TRBD1 as a possible D gene (5 bases). Per the germline V gene, CDR1 is MNHEY and CDR2 is SVGEGT. Between the trimmed V and J ends, which lost 6 bases and 0 bases, there was a span of 18 bases. The CDR3 runs to 17 residues. CDR3 residues: CASSPARWGYSNQPQHF. The CDR3 DNA is TGTGCCAGCAGCCCTGCGCGGTGGGGGTATAGCAATCAGCCCCAGCATTTT.

V gene TRBV7-9 combines with J gene TRBJ1-2, with TRBD1 identical over 8 bases. This CDR3 region has 17 residues. V shed 3 bases, J shed 5 bases, and the junction held 14 bases outside the gene matches. Germline V gives CDR1 SEHNR, CDR2 FQNEAQ (reference sequence). The CDR3 coding sequence is TGTGCCAGCAGCTTTAATACACAGTACGGGACAGGTTATGGCTACACCTTC. The encoded protein is CASSFNTQYGTGYGYTF.

In this sample, this clone turned up once. The chain uses TRBV3-1 (or the pseudogene TRBV3-2) and TRBJ1-2; the D is unclear. The CDR3 covers 14 residues. With 4 bases removed from V and 4 bases from J, the gap between germline ends came to 13 bases. Germline values: CDR1 LGHDT, CDR2 YNNKEL (reference sequence). The chain's CDR3 is CASSPMNGPYGYTF. The CDR3 coding sequence is TGTGCCAGCAGCCCGATGAACGGACCCTATGGCTACACCTTC.

The chain couples TRBV6-2 or TRBV6-3 to TRBJ2-3, with D perhaps TRBD1 (6 bases). V lost 4 bases, J lost 0 bases, and 8 bases lay in between. Germline CDR1 MNHEY, CDR2 SVGEGT. The CDR3 is 14 amino acids. Here the CDR3 reads CASSLDRSTDTQYF. In DNA form, the CDR3 reads TGTGCCAGCAGTTTAGACAGGAGCACAGATACGCAGTATTTT.

A single count supports this clone. V and J are TRBV7-9 and TRBJ2-5; 10 nucleotides align to TRBD2. This CDR3 is built from 14 residues. Germline V gene data show CDR1 as SEHNR and CDR2 as FQNEAQ (reference sequence). The V and J ends lost 2 bases and 4 bases, in that order; junction bases with no gene match: 1. The CDR3 region has the DNA TGTGCCAGCAGCTTACCTAGCGGGAGAGAGACCCAGTACTTC. Its translation: CASSLPSGRETQYF.

This chain connects TRBV19 to TRBJ1-5; TRBD1 is a possible D gene (5 bases). The V end was cut by 9 bases, the J end by 2 bases, with 14 bases between. The germline gives CDR1 LNHDA, CDR2 SQIVND (reference sequence). The CDR3 has 14 amino acids. This CDR3 is CASTNGGGNQPQHF. The CDR3 DNA reads TGTGCCAGCACAAACGGGGGTGGCAATCAGCCCCAGCATTTT. Supplemented by reference TRBV19 and TRBJ1-5, the full variable domain reads DGGITQSPKYLFRKEGQNVTLSCEQNLNHDAMYWYRQDPGQGLRLIYYSQIVNDFQKGDIAEGYSVSREKKESFPLTVTSAQKNPTAFYLCASTNGGGNQPQHFGDGTRLSIL.

The CDR3, as DNA: TGCGCCAGCGGCCCGACAGGGGGCGGAGGCTATGGCTACACCTTC. This encodes CASGPTGGGGYGYTF. The chain uses TRBV5-1 and TRBJ1-2, with 10 bases fitting TRBD1. The CDR3 has 15 amino acids. In germline, CDR1 is SGHRS, CDR2 YFSETQ. The V and J ends lost 7 bases and 4 bases, in that order; junction bases with no gene match: 10.

V and J are TRBV7-6 and TRBJ1-1; D is unresolved. This CDR3 comprises 13 residues. Germline assignment: CDR1 SGHVS and CDR2 FNYEAQ. V was trimmed by 1 base and J by 7 bases, leaving 10 bases between them. This CDR3 is CASSLGRRGEAFF. CDR3 coding DNA: TGTGCCAGCAGCTTAGGAAGGCGCGGTGAAGCTTTCTTT.

This clone appeared once. This chain joins TRBV7-9 and TRBJ1-2; D gene ambiguous. Germline CDR1 and CDR2: SEHNR and FQNEAQ (reference sequence). Trimming stripped 1 base from V and 5 bases from J, with 11 bases between. This CDR3 has 14 residues. CDR3 residues: CASSLDAGIYGYTF. Here the CDR3 DNA reads TGTGCCAGCAGCTTAGATGCAGGCATTTATGGCTACACCTTC.

The V call is TRBV5-1, the J call TRBJ2-1, with 7 bases fitting TRBD2. Germline V gene sequence: CDR1 SGHRS, CDR2 YFSETQ. The CDR3 is 15 amino acids. J was trimmed by 0 bases and V by 2 bases; bases with no gene match: 2. In nucleotides, the CDR3 is TGCGCCAGCAGCTTTCCTAGCGGCTCCTACAATGAGCAGTTCTTC. Translating it yields CASSFPSGSYNEQFF.

This clone appeared a few times. The junction differs from germline at one of its ends, possibly a read error. The rearrangement joins TRBV6-6 to TRBJ2-7, with D possibly being TRBD1 or TRBD2 (5 bases each). Germline-derived CDR1 and CDR2 are MNHNY and SVGAGI (reference sequence). The CDR3 extends over 15 amino acids. The CDR3: CASSDSGTVAYEQYF. CDR3 bases: TGTGCCAGCAGTGACTCCGGGACGGTAGCCTACGAGCAGTACTTC.

The V call is TRBV4-1, the J call TRBJ2-3; TRBD1 aligns across 9 bases. Germline loops: CDR1 MGHRA, CDR2 YSYEKL. The CDR3 sequence is 15 residues long. With 1 base clipped from V and 5 bases from J, the junction kept 4 bases outside the gene matches. The CDR3 region is CASSQAGQGGDTQYF. In DNA, the CDR3 is TGCGCCAGCAGCCAAGCGGGACAGGGTGGAGATACGCAGTATTTT.

This sequence joins TRBV15 and TRBJ1-1; the D gene is possibly TRBD1 (6 bases). This CDR3 spans 14 amino acids. Per germline, CDR1 LNHNV and CDR2 YYDKDF (reference sequence). Trimming left V 1 base short and J 4 bases short, with 10 bases between. Written as DNA, the CDR3 is TGTGCCACCAGCAGAGCCGGGGGGCGCACTGAAGCTTTCTTT. It is translated as CATSRAGGRTEAFF.

The genes are TRBV9 and TRBJ2-2, with 14 bases aligning to TRBD2. V trimming: 4 bases; J trimming: 7 bases; junction bases outside the gene matches: 6. Germline V lookup: CDR1 SGDLS, CDR2 YYNGEE. This CDR3 contains 16 residues. The CDR3 region has the DNA TGTGCCAGCAGCCTCCCGGGACTAGCGGGAGTCGGGGAGCTGTTTTTT. Its translation: CASSLPGLAGVGELFF.